This TCR beta chain was found in a study of T cell repertoires in cytomegalovirus infection. Findings of the study overall: The cumulative frequency of public TCR beta families distinguished individuals who carried CMV together with the relevant HLA.

Worth noting for this clonotype: What it recognizes is unknown.

Per germline, CDR1 MNHEY and CDR2 SMNVEV (reference sequence). The CDR3 contains 17 residues. V dropped 3 bases and J dropped 4; count of bases not matched to a gene: 7. Each CDR3 protein is one row after TCRdb ran MiXCR on the reads. The sample lists about 480,000 distinct CDR3 sequences; roughly a third were seen once. This chain uses TRBV27 with TRBJ2-2, with 11 bases that match TRBD2. The TCR originated in a human donor in good health (CMV status not recorded). Some clones in this sample may be carry-over from other donors' samples. Sequences were derived from cultured PBMCs, sampled from culture after CMV antigen stimulation. CDR3 bases: TGTGCCAGCAGTTTCCGGGGTAGCGGGAGGGCCACCGGGGAGCTGTTTTTT. Amino acids: CASSFRGSGRATGELFF.